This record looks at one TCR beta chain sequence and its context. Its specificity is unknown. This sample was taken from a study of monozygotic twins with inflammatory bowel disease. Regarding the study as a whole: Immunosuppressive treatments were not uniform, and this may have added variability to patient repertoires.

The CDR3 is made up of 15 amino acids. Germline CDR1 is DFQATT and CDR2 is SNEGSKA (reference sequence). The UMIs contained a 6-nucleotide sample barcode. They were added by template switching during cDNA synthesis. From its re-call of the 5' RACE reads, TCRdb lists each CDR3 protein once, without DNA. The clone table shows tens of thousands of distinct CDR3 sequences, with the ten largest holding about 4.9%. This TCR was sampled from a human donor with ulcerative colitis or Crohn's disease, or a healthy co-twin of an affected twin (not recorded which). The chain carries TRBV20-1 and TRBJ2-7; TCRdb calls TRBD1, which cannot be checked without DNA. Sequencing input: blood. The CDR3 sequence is CSARPLVRAHYEQYF.